These 9 T cell receptor beta chains were all obtained from the same sample, sequenced in a study of cytomegalovirus exposure and HLA in healthy donors. The PCR made use of 60 Vbeta and 13 Jbeta primers. TCRdb's table, derived via immunoSEQ multiplex PCR, lists solely in-frame clones and lacks some. The data show under 250,000 clones, 80% to 85% seen once. The specimen sequenced was PBMCs. The receptors were sampled from a woman aged 55-70 years in good health and CMV-seropositive.

In this sample, this clone turned up a few times. V gene TRBV4-1 combines with J gene TRBJ1-1; the D is unclear. V lost 1 base, J lost 0 bases, and 9 bases lay in between. CDR3 size: 15 residues. Germline CDR1 MGHRA, CDR2 YSYEKL. CDR3: CASSQVTQVNTEAFF. CDR3 DNA: TGCGCCAGCAGCCAAGTGACCCAGGTGAACACTGAAGCTTTCTTT.

The gene calls are TRBV28 and TRBJ1-4; D perhaps matches TRBD1 (6 bases). V lost 2 bases to trimming and J lost 5 bases, with 9 bases between them. There are 14 residues in the CDR3. Per germline, CDR1 MDHEN and CDR2 SYDVKM. CDR3 DNA sequence: TGTGCCAGCAGTTTACCCGACAGGAATGAAAAACTGTTTTTT. Amino acids: CASSLPDRNEKLFF.

This clone was seen a few times. V and J are TRBV7-3 and TRBJ2-3; D is uncertain. The CDR3 covers 17 residues. CDR1 and CDR2 from the germline V gene are SGHTA and FQGTGA. V was clipped by 1 base and J by 0 bases, with 14 bases between them. CDR3 in DNA: TGTGCCAGCAGCTTAAGCCTCGGCGGCTCTAGCACAGATACGCAGTATTTT. Residues: CASSLSLGGSSTDTQYF.

The chain uses TRBV4-1 and TRBJ2-3, with 7 bases lining up with TRBD1. With 1 base clipped from V and 2 bases from J, the junction kept 3 bases outside the gene matches. Germline values: CDR1 MGHRA, CDR2 YSYEKL. The CDR3 runs to 15 residues. This chain's CDR3 is CASSQGDRATDTQYF. Written as DNA, the CDR3 is TGCGCCAGCAGCCAAGGTGACAGGGCCACAGATACGCAGTATTTT.

The sample holds a few counts of this clone. J is TRBJ1-5 and V is TRBV19, with D maybe TRBD1 (5 bases). The CDR3 is 17 residues long. Germline-derived CDR1 and CDR2 are LNHDA and SQIVND (reference sequence). The V and J ends lost 0 bases and 1 base respectively, with 13 bases between them. The CDR3 here is CASSIDLWGGSNQPQHF. CDR3 bases: TGTGCCAGTAGTATAGATCTATGGGGGGGGAGCAATCAGCCCCAGCATTTT.

V is TRBV15 and J is TRBJ1-5, with 10 positions matching TRBD1. V shed 2 bases and J 13 bases; nucleotides not matched to a gene: 8. This CDR3 has 14 amino acids. Germline assignment: CDR1 LNHNV and CDR2 YYDKDF (reference sequence). The CDR3 coding sequence is TGTGCCACCAGCAGATCCGACGACAGGGGGCTTCAGCATTTT. Translated, it gives CATSRSDDRGLQHF.

V is TRBV19 and J is TRBJ2-2; the match to TRBD1 covers 7 bases. V lost 4 bases, J lost 12 bases, and 17 bases stayed unmatched. Germline assignment: CDR1 LNHDA and CDR2 SQIVND (reference sequence). This CDR3 contains 16 residues. The CDR3 loop reads CASSTSLGGLKSKLFF. CDR3 DNA sequence: TGTGCCAGTAGTACCTCCCTAGGGGGCCTAAAGTCGAAGCTGTTTTTT.

This clone was seen a single time. The chain employs TRBV13 and TRBJ1-5; D possibly corresponds to TRBD1 (5 bases). The CDR3 has 15 residues. V gave up 5 bases and J gave up 3 bases, with 14 bases separating them. The germline V gene has CDR1 PRHDT and CDR2 FYEKMQ (reference sequence). CDR3 protein: CASSRGVGPNQPQHF. The CDR3 DNA is TGTGCCAGCAGCCGGGGGGTAGGGCCCAATCAGCCCCAGCATTTT.

J is TRBJ1-2 and V is TRBV15, with 9 bases lining up with TRBD1. With V trimmed by 0 bases and J by 7 bases, 6 bases remained unmatched. The length of the CDR3 is 15 residues. Germline V gene data show CDR1 as LNHNV and CDR2 as YYDKDF (reference sequence). CDR3 sequence reads: CATSRDLDRGAGYTF. The CDR3, as DNA: TGTGCCACCAGCAGAGACTTGGACAGGGGCGCTGGCTACACCTTC.